This TCR beta chain was observed in a study of Graves' ophthalmopathy and Graves' hyperthyroidism. The V gene's germline CDR1 is MGHRA and CDR2 YSYEKL. Losses at the gene ends were 9 bases for V and 4 bases for J; bases not matched to a gene: 7. This CDR3 contains 16 residues. The authors amplified TCR beta CDR3 regions from RNA transcripts. The workflow started with a first-round RT-PCR run with HTBI primers and then moved on to a second-round multiplex PCR. TCRdb passed the multiplex PCR reads through MiXCR, listing each CDR3 protein once. The table has more than 300,000 distinct CDR3 sequences, approximately 18% seen once; the top ten hold roughly 2.3%.

The chain links TRBV4-1 to TRBJ2-2, with 14 bases identical to TRBD2. The source is an adult woman with stable Graves' hyperthyroidism. The material sequenced was peripheral blood. CDR3 sequence (DNA): TGCGCCAGTAGAACCGGGACTAGCGGGAGCACCGGGGAGCTGTTTTTT. Translated, it gives CASRTGTSGSTGELFF.